The 16 T cell receptor beta chains below come from one sample, sequenced in a study of T cell responses to AZD1222 COVID-19 vaccine. This table comes from immunoSEQ multiplex PCR, and its TCRdb copy is limited to in-frame clones, with some not included. The sample carries around 99,000 clones, roughly 90% recorded once. The starting material was peripheral blood, obtained on day 0 of AZD1222 vaccination. The receptors shown here come from an adult in good health.

This clone was observed a single time. CDR3 in amino acids: CAWSEGRGRGSPLHF. In nucleotides, the CDR3 is TGTGCCTGGAGCGAGGGCCGGGGCCGAGGGTCACCCCTCCACTTT. The chain uses TRBV30 and TRBJ1-6; perhaps TRBD1 as D (5 bases). The germline CDR1 and CDR2 sequences are GTSNPN and SVGIG (reference sequence). The CDR3 is made up of 15 amino acids. The V gene lost 3 bases and the J gene lost 10 bases, with 19 bases spanning the gap.

The V gene is TRBV20-1, the J gene TRBJ1-1; D not resolved. Germline V lookup: CDR1 DFQATT, CDR2 SNEGSKA (reference sequence). CDR3 length: 15 amino acids. Trimming took off 3 bases at V and 1 base at J, with 15 bases between the two ends. CDR3 in amino acids: CSASDLRGKNTEAFF. The CDR3 DNA reads TGCAGTGCTAGTGATCTGCGGGGAAAGAACACTGAAGCTTTCTTT.

The chain recombines TRBV6-5 with TRBJ2-7; TRBD1 aligns across 8 bases. V gave up 0 bases and J gave up 1 base; unmatched junction bases: 2. Per the germline V gene, CDR1 is MNHEY and CDR2 is SVGAGI. This CDR3 is 15 amino acids long. The CDR3 DNA reads TGTGCCAGCAGTTACTCGACAGGGGCATCCTACGAGCAGTACTTC. It specifies CASSYSTGASYEQYF.

The V call is TRBV7-8, the J call TRBJ1-4, with a tentative D call TRBD1 (6 bases). Germline assignment: CDR1 SGHVS and CDR2 FQNEAQ. The CDR3 length is 15 residues. V shed 1 base and J shed 8 bases, with 14 bases lying between them. The DNA for the CDR3 is TGTGCCAGCAGCTTAGTGGGCAGGGGACGAGAAAAACTGTTTTTT. Protein sequence: CASSLVGRGREKLFF.

The CDR3 DNA follows: TGTGCCAGCAGTGAATACGAGCAGTACTTC. Translating gives CASSEYEQYF. The V and J genes are TRBV6-1 and TRBJ2-7; unclear D gene. The CDR3 has 10 amino acids. Germline values: CDR1 MNHNS, CDR2 SASEGT. The V end was cut by 2 bases, the J end by 4 bases, with 0 bases between.

This chain connects TRBV30 to TRBJ1-1, with D unresolved. Trimming took 2 bases from V and 0 from J, leaving 1 base between them. Looked up from germline, CDR1 is GTSNPN and CDR2 is SVGIG (reference sequence). The CDR3 is made up of 11 amino acids. The CDR3 nucleotides are TGTGCCTGGAGTATGAACACTGAAGCTTTCTTT. It codes for CAWSMNTEAFF.

The chain carries TRBV6-6 and TRBJ1-2; TRBD1 might be the D (6 bases). The CDR3 has 13 amino acids. V lost 7 bases and J 5 bases, leaving 14 bases between the germline ends. Germline V gene lookup returns CDR1 MNHNY and CDR2 SVGAGI (reference sequence). The CDR3 nucleotides read TGTGCCAGCACCCCGGGACACCAATATGGCTACACCTTC. Translated: CASTPGHQYGYTF.

The J gene is TRBJ2-7, the V gene TRBV14; D is possibly TRBD1 or TRBD2 (6 bases each). This CDR3 is 13 amino acids long. Per germline, CDR1 SGHDN and CDR2 FVKESK. V lost 4 bases to trimming and J lost 5 bases, with 12 bases between them. The CDR3 region has the DNA TGTGCCAGCAGCCGGGGGGCCCGAAACGAGCAGTACTTC. It translates to CASSRGARNEQYF.

The V gene is TRBV9, the J gene TRBJ2-3; 10 bases are a match to TRBD2. The length of the CDR3 is 14 residues. Germline V gives CDR1 SGDLS, CDR2 YYNGEE. V was clipped by 9 bases and J by 4 bases; unmatched bases: 8. CDR3 nucleotides: TGTGCCACCGGTAGCGGGGGGAAAGCAGATACGCAGTATTTT. It is translated as CATGSGGKADTQYF.

The J gene is TRBJ1-2, the V gene TRBV3-1 (or the pseudogene TRBV3-2); D unresolved. Germline V gene data show CDR1 as LGHDT and CDR2 as YNNKEL (reference sequence). CDR3 length: 14 residues. V was shortened by 0 bases and J by 4 bases, with 9 bases between the two germline ends. Here the CDR3 DNA reads TGTGCCAGCAGCCAAGAAACGGTCCTCTATGGCTACACCTTC. It encodes CASSQETVLYGYTF.

This chain connects TRBV29-1 to TRBJ2-5, with 9 bases lining up with TRBD1. The CDR3 is 13 residues long. Germline V gene sequence: CDR1 SQVTM, CDR2 ANQGSEA. The V gene end was trimmed by 6 bases and the J gene end by 3 bases; junction bases not matched to a gene: 5. This CDR3 reads CSVGQGRKETQYF. CDR3 DNA sequence: TGCAGCGTCGGACAGGGGAGAAAAGAGACCCAGTACTTC.

The chain employs TRBV28 and TRBJ1-3, with D perhaps matching TRBD1 (5 bases). The germline gives CDR1 MDHEN, CDR2 SYDVKM. Trimming took 3 bases from V and 3 from J, leaving 12 bases between them. CDR3 length: 15 amino acids. The CDR3 DNA reads TGTGCCAGCAGTTTTGGCCAGAGGGGTGGAAACACCATATATTTT. This gives the protein CASSFGQRGGNTIYF.

This chain connects TRBV4-3 to TRBJ2-3; 8 bases fit TRBD2. The V gene's germline CDR1 is LGHNA and CDR2 YSLEER. Unmatched junction bases numbered 11, after V lost 0 bases and J lost 0 bases. The CDR3 runs 19 residues. Written as DNA, the CDR3 is TGCGCCAGCAGCCAAGAATCGGTGAATAGCGGGGCTAGCACAGATACGCAGTATTTT. Translation gives CASSQESVNSGASTDTQYF.

This clone was recorded a few times. The chain uses TRBV5-6 and TRBJ2-3; 9 bases align to TRBD1. The CDR3 consists of 15 residues. CDR1 and CDR2 (germline): SGHDT, YYEEEE. V gave up 4 bases and J gave up 5 bases; unmatched junction bases: 8. The CDR3 DNA sequence: TGTGCCAGCAGCCTACAGGGGGCCGGCGAAGATACGCAGTATTTT. It translates to CASSLQGAGEDTQYF.

This chain connects TRBV11-3 to TRBJ2-7, with D tentatively TRBD1 (5 bases). The CDR3 extends over 17 amino acids. The germline V gene has CDR1 SGHNT and CDR2 YENEEA. V was pared by 1 base and J by 3 bases, with 19 bases between. The CDR3 loop is CASSLGWGSPLGYEQYV. CDR3 sequence (DNA): TGTGCCAGCAGCTTAGGTTGGGGCAGCCCCCTGGGCTACGAGCAGTACGTC.

This clone appeared a single time. The J gene is TRBJ2-1, the V gene TRBV25-1; 10 bases are a match to TRBD2. This CDR3 contains 15 residues. The germline CDR1 and CDR2 sequences are MGHDK and SYGVNS. Losses at the gene ends were 10 bases for V and 8 bases for J; bases not matched to a gene: 14. The CDR3 coding sequence is TGTGCCACCGGCCGGCATAGCGGGAGGATGGATGAGCAGTTCTTC. Residues: CATGRHSGRMDEQFF.